This record looks at one T cell receptor beta chain sequence and its context. This entry comes from a study of T cell changes during pregnancy in multiple sclerosis. The V gene's germline CDR1 is SNHLY and CDR2 FYNNEI. Trimming left V 5 bases short and J 0 bases short, with 5 bases between. The CDR3 covers 13 residues. The protocol was immunoSEQ multiplex PCR, while the TCRdb copy is restricted to in-frame clones and leaves out a portion. This sample yields under 45,000 clones, of which about nine tenths are seen a single time; 0.45% to 0.5% belongs to the top ten. This TCR was sampled from a female donor in good health, enrolled as a control in a pregnancy study. V gene TRBV2 combines with J gene TRBJ1-3; D gene uncertain. The starting material was CD4+ T cells from peripheral blood mononuclear cells, obtained in the second trimester of pregnancy. DNA of the CDR3: TGTGCCAGCAGTTCCTTCTCTGGAAACACCATATATTTT. Protein: CASSSFSGNTIYF.